These 10 T cell receptor beta chains originate from one sample sequenced in a study of identical twins. TCRdb re-derived calls from the 5' RACE reads in MiXCR, one entry per CDR3 protein. This sample yields more than 250,000 distinct CDR3 sequences, of which approximately 8.5% are seen a single time; around 2.1% belongs to the top ten. The same data also contributed to another study, on yellow fever vaccine responses in identical twins.

Sequencing was carried out using memory (CD45RO+) T cells sorted from blood. These receptors all stem from a woman under 30 in good health.

In this sample, this clonotype turned up many times. This sequence joins TRBV28 and TRBJ1-2; D gene ambiguous. CDR3 size: 17 residues. CDR1 is MDHEN, CDR2 SYDVKM, per germline. Trimming took off 2 bases at V and 5 bases at J, with 21 bases between the two ends. The CDR3 sequence is CASSLDRTRPMEYGYTF. The CDR3 DNA is TGTGCCAGCAGTTTAGATCGGACGCGACCGATGGAGTATGGCTACACCTTC.

The J gene is TRBJ2-3, the V gene TRBV7-2; 7 nucleotides agree with TRBD1. The V gene end was trimmed by 5 bases and the J gene end by 1 base; junction bases not matched to a gene: 9. The CDR3 is 16 amino acids. The germline V gene has CDR1 SGHTA and CDR2 FQGNSA. DNA of the CDR3: TGTGCCAGCAGCCCTAGGGACAGATACCGCACAGATACGCAGTATTTT. Its translation: CASSPRDRYRTDTQYF.

The J gene is TRBJ2-7, the V gene TRBV27; no clear D gene. The germline V gene encodes CDR1 MNHEY and CDR2 SMNVEV (reference sequence). The CDR3 covers 14 residues. Trimming cost V 3 bases and J 3 bases, with 12 bases left between them. The CDR3 nucleotides are TGTGCCAGCAGTTTGAACGGTCTCTTCTACGAGCAGTACTTC. This translates into CASSLNGLFYEQYF.

The DNA for the CDR3 is TGTGCCACCGGACCCGGGACAGGGCCCTACAATGAGCAGTTCTTC. Protein product: CATGPGTGPYNEQFF. The genes are TRBV15 and TRBJ2-1; 9 bases fit TRBD1. Per germline, CDR1 LNHNV and CDR2 YYDKDF (reference sequence). The V and J ends lost 8 bases and 2 bases, in that order; junction bases with no gene match: 7. The CDR3 runs 15 residues.

This clonotype has at least ten counts. The J gene is TRBJ1-4, the V gene TRBV7-9; D uncertain. V lost 3 bases and J 7 bases, leaving 12 bases between the germline ends. CDR1 is SEHNR, CDR2 FQNEAQ, per germline (reference sequence). The CDR3 has 14 residues. CDR3 residues: CASSLQVSSEKLFF. The CDR3 region has the DNA TGTGCCAGCAGCTTGCAGGTTTCGAGTGAAAAACTGTTTTTT.

The rearrangement uses TRBV28 and TRBJ2-2; no clear D gene. The CDR3 loop spans 15 amino acids. Trimming left V 3 bases short and J 0 bases short, with 8 bases between. The germline gives CDR1 MDHEN, CDR2 SYDVKM. This CDR3 is CASSLSASNTGELFF. DNA of the CDR3: TGTGCCAGCAGTTTGAGTGCCTCGAACACCGGGGAGCTGTTTTTT.

This clonotype was recorded at least ten times. This chain uses TRBV4-1 with TRBJ2-3; 11 nucleotides agree with TRBD2. Trimming took 3 bases from V and 0 from J; bases not matched to a gene: 5. Per the germline V gene, CDR1 is MGHRA and CDR2 is YSYEKL. The CDR3 sequence is 17 residues long. Here the CDR3 DNA reads TGCGCCAGCAGCCAGGTTCGACTAGCGGGAAGCACAGATACGCAGTATTTT. Its translation is CASSQVRLAGSTDTQYF.

This clonotype turned up a few times. The chain has TRBV3-1 and TRBJ1-6, with D perhaps matching TRBD1 (5 bases). Germline CDR1 is LGHDT and CDR2 is YNNKEL (reference sequence). V shed 4 bases and J shed 9 bases, with 25 bases lying between them. CDR3 size: 18 residues. The DNA of the CDR3 is TGTGCCAGCAGCCTCCAGGGAGTCACTTCGGGGCGTAGTTCACCCCTCCACTTT. It codes for CASSLQGVTSGRSSPLHF.

The V gene is TRBV20-1, the J gene TRBJ2-3; 9 bases are a match to TRBD2. CDR3 size: 16 residues. The junction had 13 bases not matched to a gene; V was cut back by 5 bases and J by 4 bases. Looked up from germline, CDR1 is DFQATT and CDR2 is SNEGSKA (reference sequence). DNA for the CDR3: TGCAGTGCTTCCCATAATGGGGTAGCGGGGGCAGATACGCAGTATTTT. It codes for CSASHNGVAGADTQYF.

This chain uses TRBV24-1 with TRBJ2-1, with 15 bases matching TRBD2. With 5 bases clipped from V and 3 bases from J, the junction kept 4 bases outside the gene matches. Germline CDR1 is KGHDR and CDR2 is SFDVKD. The CDR3 contains 17 residues. The CDR3 DNA sequence: TGTGCCACCAGTGGGGGGACTAGCGGGGGGAACTACAATGAGCAGTTCTTC. This sequence encodes CATSGGTSGGNYNEQFF.